This TCR beta chain is drawn from a study of blood T cell repertoires in COVID-19. On the study more broadly: Acute and convalescent COVID-19 samples came from the United States, Italy and Spain. In each case, the material was cDNA or gDNA derived from T cells, B-cell-depleted T cells, or PBMCs.

As handled by the study authors: Scientists estimated how many nucleated cells there were by amplifying reference gene primers. Profiling relied on immunoSEQ multiplex PCR, and the TCRdb table lists in-frame clones only, not all of them. V and J calls and clone size follow that table, whereas D and trimming were derived from the DNA. The sample lists 90,000 to 150,000 clones, about 80% occurring once. This clone occurred a few times. Germline V gives CDR1 MDHEN, CDR2 SYDVKM. With 5 bases clipped from V and 5 bases from J, the junction kept 4 bases outside the gene matches. The CDR3 is 13 residues long.

The chain uses TRBV28 and TRBJ1-2, with 8 nucleotides matching TRBD1. The receptor was derived from a woman of 80 years or more with acute or convalescent COVID-19. The material sequenced was peripheral blood. DNA for the CDR3: TGTGCCAGCAGTCGGACAGGGATATATGGCTACACCTTC. Amino acids: CASSRTGIYGYTF.